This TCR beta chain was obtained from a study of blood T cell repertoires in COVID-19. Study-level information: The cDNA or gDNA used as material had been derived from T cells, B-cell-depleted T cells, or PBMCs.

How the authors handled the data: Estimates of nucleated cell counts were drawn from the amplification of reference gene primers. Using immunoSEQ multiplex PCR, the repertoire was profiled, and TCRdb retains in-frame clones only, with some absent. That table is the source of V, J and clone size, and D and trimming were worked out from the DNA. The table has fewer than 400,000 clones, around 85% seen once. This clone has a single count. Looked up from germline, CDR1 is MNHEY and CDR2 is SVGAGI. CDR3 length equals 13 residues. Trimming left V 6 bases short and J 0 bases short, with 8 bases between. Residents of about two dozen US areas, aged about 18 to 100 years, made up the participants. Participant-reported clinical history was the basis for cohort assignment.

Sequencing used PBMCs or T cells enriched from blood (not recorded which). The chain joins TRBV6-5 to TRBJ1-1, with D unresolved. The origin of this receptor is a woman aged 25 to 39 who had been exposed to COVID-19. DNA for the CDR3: TGTGCCAGCAGCGAGAGTTTGAACACTGAAGCTTTCTTT. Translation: CASSESLNTEAFF.